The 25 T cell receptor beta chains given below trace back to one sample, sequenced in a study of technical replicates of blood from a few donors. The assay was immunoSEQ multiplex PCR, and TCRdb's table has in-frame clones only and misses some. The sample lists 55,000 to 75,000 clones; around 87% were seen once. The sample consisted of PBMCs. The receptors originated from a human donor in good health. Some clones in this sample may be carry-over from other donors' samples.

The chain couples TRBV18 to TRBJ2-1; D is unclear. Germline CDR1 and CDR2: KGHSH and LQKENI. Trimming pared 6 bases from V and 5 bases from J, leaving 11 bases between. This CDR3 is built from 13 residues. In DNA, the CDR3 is TGTGCCAGCTCGGCGTACCTAGACAATGAGCAGTTCTTC. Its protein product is CASSAYLDNEQFF.

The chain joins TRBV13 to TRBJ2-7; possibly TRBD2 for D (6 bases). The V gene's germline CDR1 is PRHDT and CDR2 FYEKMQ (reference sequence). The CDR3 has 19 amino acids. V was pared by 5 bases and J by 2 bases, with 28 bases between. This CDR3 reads CASSPGSPFASGLTYEQYF. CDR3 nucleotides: TGTGCCAGCAGCCCAGGGTCCCCCTTTGCCAGCGGGTTAACCTACGAGCAGTACTTC. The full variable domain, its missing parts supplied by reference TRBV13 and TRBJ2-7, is AAGVIQSPRHLIKEKRETATLKCYPIPRHDTVYWYQQGPGQDPQFLISFYEKMQSDKGSIPDRFSAQQFSDYHSELNMSSLELGDSALYFCASSPGSPFASGLTYEQYFGPGTRLTVT.

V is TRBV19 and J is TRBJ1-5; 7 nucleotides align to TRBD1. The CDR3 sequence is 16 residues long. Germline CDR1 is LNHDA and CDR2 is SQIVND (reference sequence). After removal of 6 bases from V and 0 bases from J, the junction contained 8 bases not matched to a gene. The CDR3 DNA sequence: TGTGCCAGTAGCAAAAGCGGACAGGATAGCAATCAGCCCCAGCATTTT. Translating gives CASSKSGQDSNQPQHF.

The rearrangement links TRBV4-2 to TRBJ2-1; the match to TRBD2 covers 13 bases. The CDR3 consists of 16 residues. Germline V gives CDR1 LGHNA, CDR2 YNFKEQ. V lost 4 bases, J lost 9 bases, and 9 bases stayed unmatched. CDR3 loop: CASSRQTSGRATEQFF. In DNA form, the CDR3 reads TGTGCCAGCAGCCGACAAACTAGCGGGAGGGCAACTGAGCAGTTCTTC.

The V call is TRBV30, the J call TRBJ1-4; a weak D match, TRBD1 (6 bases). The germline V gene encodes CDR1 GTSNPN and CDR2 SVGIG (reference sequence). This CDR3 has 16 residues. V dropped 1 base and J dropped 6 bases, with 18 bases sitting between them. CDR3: CAWSGRGAGIDEKLFF. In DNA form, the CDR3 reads TGTGCCTGGAGTGGACGGGGGGCGGGAATCGATGAAAAACTGTTTTTT.

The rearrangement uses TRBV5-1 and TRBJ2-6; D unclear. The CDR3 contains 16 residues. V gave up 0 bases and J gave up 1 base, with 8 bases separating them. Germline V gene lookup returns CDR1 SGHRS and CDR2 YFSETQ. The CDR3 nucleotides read TGCGCCAGCAGCTTGGCCCAGATATCTGGGGCCAACGTCCTGACTTTC. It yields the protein CASSLAQISGANVLTF.

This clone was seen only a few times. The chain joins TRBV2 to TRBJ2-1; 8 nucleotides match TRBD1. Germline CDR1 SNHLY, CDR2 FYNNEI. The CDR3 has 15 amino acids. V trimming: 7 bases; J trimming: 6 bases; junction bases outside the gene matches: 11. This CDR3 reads CASTLGRGPGNEQFF. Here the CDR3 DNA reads TGTGCCAGCACCCTTGGCAGGGGGCCGGGCAATGAGCAGTTCTTC.

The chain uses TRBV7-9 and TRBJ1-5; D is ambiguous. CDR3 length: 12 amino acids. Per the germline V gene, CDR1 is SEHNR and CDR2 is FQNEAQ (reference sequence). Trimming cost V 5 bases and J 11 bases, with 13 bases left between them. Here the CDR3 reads CASSATLGSQHF. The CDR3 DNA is TGTGCCAGCAGCGCGACCCTCGGGTCCCAGCATTTT.

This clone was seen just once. The CDR3: CAWSALSGTKNIQYF. Here the CDR3 DNA reads TGTGCCTGGAGTGCCTTAAGCGGGACCAAAAACATTCAGTACTTC. The chain has TRBV30 and TRBJ2-4, with 7 positions matching TRBD2. In germline, CDR1 is GTSNPN, CDR2 SVGIG (reference sequence). J was trimmed by 2 bases and V by 1 base; bases with no gene match: 5. The CDR3 sequence is 15 residues long.

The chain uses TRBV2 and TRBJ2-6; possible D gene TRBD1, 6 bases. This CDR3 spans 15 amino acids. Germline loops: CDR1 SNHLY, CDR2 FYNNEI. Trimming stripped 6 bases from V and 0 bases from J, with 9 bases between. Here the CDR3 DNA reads TGTGCCAGCAGAGTACAGGGCTCTGGGGCCAACGTCCTGACTTTC. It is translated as CASRVQGSGANVLTF.

The CDR3 nucleotides read TGTGCCAGCAGCTTGTGGATCGGGGGCTCTGGGGCCAACGTCCTGACTTTC. It is translated as CASSLWIGGSGANVLTF. The chain couples TRBV5-6 to TRBJ2-6, with a possible D match to TRBD2 (6 bases). Germline assignment: CDR1 SGHDT and CDR2 YYEEEE. V was trimmed by 1 base and J by 0 bases, leaving 11 bases between them. This CDR3 is built from 17 residues.

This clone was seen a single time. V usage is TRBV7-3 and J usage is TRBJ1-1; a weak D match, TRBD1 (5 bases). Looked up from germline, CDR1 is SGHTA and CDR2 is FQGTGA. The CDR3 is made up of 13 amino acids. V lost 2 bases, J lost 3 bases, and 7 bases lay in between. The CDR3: CASSLLRDTEAFF. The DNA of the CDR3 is TGTGCCAGCAGCTTACTCAGGGACACTGAAGCTTTCTTT.

The chain's CDR3 is CASSPLGGAHNEQFF. The CDR3 DNA reads TGTGCCAGCAGCCCATTGGGGGGGGCTCACAATGAGCAGTTCTTC. The chain combines TRBV7-3 with TRBJ2-1, with a tentative D call TRBD2 (7 bases). Germline V gene lookup returns CDR1 SGHTA and CDR2 FQGTGA. The CDR3 contains 15 residues. The V end lost 5 bases, the J end lost 5 bases, and 16 bases lay between the germline ends.

This CDR3 is CASSLGTGVGYF. CDR3 nucleotides: TGTGCCAGCAGCCTAGGGACTGGGGTGGGATATTTT. This sequence joins TRBV7-9 and TRBJ2-3; TRBD2 might be the D (6 bases). CDR1 and CDR2 (germline): SEHNR, FQNEAQ (reference sequence). The CDR3 covers 12 residues. V was pared by 5 bases and J by 15 bases, with 18 bases between.

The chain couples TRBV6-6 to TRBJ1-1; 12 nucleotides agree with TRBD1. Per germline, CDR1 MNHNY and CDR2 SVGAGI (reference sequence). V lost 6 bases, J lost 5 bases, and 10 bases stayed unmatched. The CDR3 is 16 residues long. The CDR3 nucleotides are TGTGCCAGCAGCCCGGGACAGGGGGCGGTATCGACTGAAGCTTTCTTT. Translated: CASSPGQGAVSTEAFF.

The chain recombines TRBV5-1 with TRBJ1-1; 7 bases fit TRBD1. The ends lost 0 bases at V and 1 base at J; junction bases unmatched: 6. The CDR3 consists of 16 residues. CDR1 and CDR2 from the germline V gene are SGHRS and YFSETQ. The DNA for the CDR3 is TGCGCCAGCAGCTTGGGCCTTACAGGGGCGAACACTGAAGCTTTCTTT. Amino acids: CASSLGLTGANTEAFF.

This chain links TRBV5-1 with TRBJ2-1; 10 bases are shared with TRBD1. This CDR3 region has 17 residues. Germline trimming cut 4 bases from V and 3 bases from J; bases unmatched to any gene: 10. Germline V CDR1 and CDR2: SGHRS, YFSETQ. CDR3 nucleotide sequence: TGCGCCAGCAGCGAGGGGCGCGGGACAGGGGACTACAATGAGCAGTTCTTC. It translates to CASSEGRGTGDYNEQFF.

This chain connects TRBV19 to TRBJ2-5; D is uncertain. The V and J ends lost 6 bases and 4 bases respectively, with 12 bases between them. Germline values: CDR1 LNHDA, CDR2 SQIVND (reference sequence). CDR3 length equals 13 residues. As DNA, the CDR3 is TGTGCCAGTAGCAGACGAAGAGGAGAGACCCAGTACTTC. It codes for CASSRRRGETQYF.

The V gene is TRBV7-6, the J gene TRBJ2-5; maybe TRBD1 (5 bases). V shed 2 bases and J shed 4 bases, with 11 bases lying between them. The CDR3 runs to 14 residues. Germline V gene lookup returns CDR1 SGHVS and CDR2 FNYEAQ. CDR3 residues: CASSLPRVGETQYF. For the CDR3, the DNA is TGTGCCAGCAGCTTACCCAGGGTAGGAGAGACCCAGTACTTC.

The CDR3 is CASSVASGSSIEQFF. As DNA, the CDR3 is TGTGCCAGCAGCGTAGCTAGCGGGAGTAGCATTGAGCAGTTCTTC. The genes are TRBV9 and TRBJ2-1, with 10 positions matching TRBD2. The junction had 6 bases not matched to a gene; V was cut back by 0 bases and J by 9 bases. The CDR3 is 15 residues long. Germline CDR1 is SGDLS and CDR2 is YYNGEE.

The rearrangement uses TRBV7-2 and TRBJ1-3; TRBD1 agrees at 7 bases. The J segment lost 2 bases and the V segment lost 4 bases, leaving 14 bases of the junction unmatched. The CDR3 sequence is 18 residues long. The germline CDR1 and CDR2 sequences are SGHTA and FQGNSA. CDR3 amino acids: CASSSVRSRGLAGNTIYF. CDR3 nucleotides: TGTGCCAGCAGCTCCGTTCGATCCAGGGGGTTGGCTGGAAACACCATATATTTT.

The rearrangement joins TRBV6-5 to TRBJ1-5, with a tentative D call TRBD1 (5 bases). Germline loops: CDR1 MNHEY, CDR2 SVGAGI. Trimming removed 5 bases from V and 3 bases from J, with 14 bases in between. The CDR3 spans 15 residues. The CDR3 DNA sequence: TGTGCCAGCAGTCCGACAGCGATGACCAATCAGCCCCAGCATTTT. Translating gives CASSPTAMTNQPQHF.

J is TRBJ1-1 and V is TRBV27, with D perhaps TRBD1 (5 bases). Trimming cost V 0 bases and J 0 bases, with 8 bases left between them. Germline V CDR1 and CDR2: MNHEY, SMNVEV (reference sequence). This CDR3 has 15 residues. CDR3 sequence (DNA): TGTGCCAGCAGTTTATCCGGGGGGGTGAACACTGAAGCTTTCTTT. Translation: CASSLSGGVNTEAFF.

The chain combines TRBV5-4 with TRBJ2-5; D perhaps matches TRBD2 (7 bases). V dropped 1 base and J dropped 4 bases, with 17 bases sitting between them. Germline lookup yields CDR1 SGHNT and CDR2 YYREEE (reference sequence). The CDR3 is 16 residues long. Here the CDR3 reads CASSLSGGGASETQYF. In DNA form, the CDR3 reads TGTGCCAGCAGCTTGTCTGGTGGGGGGGCCTCAGAGACCCAGTACTTC.

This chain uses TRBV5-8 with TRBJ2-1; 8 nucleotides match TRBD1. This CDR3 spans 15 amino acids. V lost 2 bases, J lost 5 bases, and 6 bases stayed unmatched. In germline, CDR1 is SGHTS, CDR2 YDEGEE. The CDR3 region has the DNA TGTGCCAGCAGCTTCAGGACAGGGAGCAACAATGAGCAGTTCTTC. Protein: CASSFRTGSNNEQFF.